The rows below give T cell receptor beta chains drawn from one sample of a study of cytomegalovirus exposure and HLA in healthy donors. Generated by immunoSEQ multiplex PCR, the TCRdb table keeps only in-frame clones and is missing some. The data hold approximately 82,000 clones, with roughly 79% observed a single time. The sequencing input was PBMCs. The origin of the receptors is a man aged 40-49 years in good health and CMV-seronegative. The CDR3 runs from the conserved cysteine through the conserved F or W. The D gene is left open where the match is weak. A clone size is listed for some rows: how often the clone was seen (once, few, many), or a class if it is expanded.

TRBD2	TRBV27	-	TRBJ2-2	TGTGCCAGCAGTCCACGACTAGCGGGAGTGACCGGGGAGCTGTTTTTT	CASSPRLAGVTGELFF
TRBD1	TRBV28	-	TRBJ1-5	TGTGCCAGCAAGCCACAGGGGGCCGGCAATCAGCCCCAGCATTTT	CASKPQGAGNQPQHF
-	TRBV27	-	TRBJ1-5	TGTGCCAGCTCGAGTACAGGCCACAATCAGCCCCAGCATTTT	CASSSTGHNQPQHF
-	TRBV19	few	TRBJ1-1	TGTGCCAGTAGTGCCGAACGGTGGAACACTGAAGCTTTCTTT	CASSAERWNTEAFF
-	TRBV7-2	-	TRBJ1-3	TGTGCCAGCAGATTTATGGGGGGTAACACCATATATTTT	CASRFMGGNTIYF
TRBD2	TRBV9	-	TRBJ2-3	TGTGCCAGCAGCGTGGCGACTAGCGGAGGGAGCACAGATACGCAGTATTTT	CASSVATSGGSTDTQYF
-	TRBV28	-	TRBJ2-5	TGTGCCAGCCAGGGTGGATCCACCAGGGAGACCCAGTACTTC	CASQGGSTRETQYF
-	TRBV6-6	-	TRBJ1-5	TGTGCCAGCAGGGCCGACAGATTTCCTAATCAGCCCCAGCATTTT	CASRADRFPNQPQHF
TRBD2	TRBV6-6	-	TRBJ2-5	TGTGCCAGCAGTTACGGCGGGAGGCACCAAGAGACCCAGTACTTC	CASSYGGRHQETQYF
-	TRBV9	-	TRBJ1-5	TGTGCCAGCAGCCCAGGAGGGACGGATAGCAATCAGCCCCAGCATTTT	CASSPGGTDSNQPQHF
-	TRBV19	few	TRBJ2-1	TGTGCCAGTAGTATAGATGGCATGAGAGGGACAAACTACAATGAGCAGTTCTTC	CASSIDGMRGTNYNEQFF
-	TRBV10-3	-	TRBJ2-1	TGTGCCATCAGTGAGCGACAGGCTAGCTCCTACAATGAGCAGTTCTTC	CAISERQASSYNEQFF
TRBD2	TRBV10-3	-	TRBJ2-7	TGTGCCATCAATAGCGGGATACCCTACGAGCAGTACTTC	CAINSGIPYEQYF
TRBD1	TRBV7-9	-	TRBJ1-1	TGTGCCAGCAGCTTAGGGGGGACAGATTTCACTGAAGCTTTCTTT	CASSLGGTDFTEAFF
TRBD1	TRBV28	-	TRBJ2-7	TGTGCCAGCAGCACGCCGGGACAGGGCCTATACGAGCAGTACTTC	CASSTPGQGLYEQYF
-	TRBV29-1	-	TRBJ2-1	TGCAGCGTTGAAAGTAGCGCTGGCTACAATGAGCAGTTCTTC	CSVESSAGYNEQFF
-	TRBV6-1	-	TRBJ1-1	TGTGCCAGCAGTGATCGGGAGAACACTGAAGCTTTCTTT	CASSDRENTEAFF
TRBD2	TRBV4-2	-	TRBJ2-1	TGTGCCAGCAGCCAAGACTTTGCGGGAGGGCCCGATGAGCAGTTCTTC	CASSQDFAGGPDEQFF
TRBD2	TRBV27	few	TRBJ2-1	TGTGCCAGCATGGGAGAGCTAGCGGGAAAGAGGGAGCAGTTCTTC	CASMGELAGKREQFF
TRBD2	TRBV18	-	TRBJ2-2	TGTGCCAGCACTTTAGCGGGAGGAAACACCGGGGAGCTGTTTTTT	CASTLAGGNTGELFF
TRBD1	TRBV18	-	TRBJ2-7	TGTGCCAGCTCACCTGGGGACAGGGGTCGGGGCGAGCAGTACTTC	CASSPGDRGRGEQYF
-	TRBV28	once	TRBJ1-5	TGTGCCAGCAGTTCCGTTCTTAGCAATCAGCCCCAGCATTTT	CASSSVLSNQPQHF
TRBD1	TRBV6-5	-	TRBJ1-5	TGTGCCAGCAGTTACACCGGGACAGGGCTTCAGCCCCAGCATTTT	CASSYTGTGLQPQHF
TRBD1	TRBV2	-	TRBJ2-3	TGTGCCAGCAGTAGGGGACAGGGGGCCGGCACAGATACGCAGTATTTT	CASSRGQGAGTDTQYF
TRBD1	TRBV10-2	-	TRBJ2-7	TGCGCCAGCGGCACCGGGACAGGGGTTTCCTACGAGCAGTACTTC	CASGTGTGVSYEQYF
TRBD2	TRBV6-4	-	TRBJ2-3	TGTGCCAGCAGTGGGACTAGCGGCACAGATACGCAGTATTTT	CASSGTSGTDTQYF
TRBD2	TRBV5-5	-	TRBJ2-3	TGTGCCAGCAGCCCACCTTGGGCGGGAGGCCTCACAGATACGCAGTATTTT	CASSPPWAGGLTDTQYF
TRBD1	TRBV19	once	TRBJ1-4	TGTGCCAGTAGGCTGACAGGGGGGGAAAAACTGTTTTTT	CASRLTGGEKLFF
-	TRBV5-1	-	TRBJ2-7	TGCGCCAGCAGCTTGTCCCAGGGGCAACACGAGCAGTACTTC	CASSLSQGQHEQYF
-	TRBV30	-	TRBJ2-5	TGTGCCTGGAGTGTCGGAGGGGCGGGAGAGACCCAGTACTTC	CAWSVGGAGETQYF
TRBD2	TRBV9	-	TRBJ2-7	TGTGCCAGCAGCGTAGCGGCTAGCGGGAACTACGAGCAGTACTTC	CASSVAASGNYEQYF
-	TRBV5-1	-	TRBJ2-3	TGCGCCAGCAGCTTGGGACAGGCCATTAACACAGATACGCAGTATTTT	CASSLGQAINTDTQYF
-	TRBV6-1	few	TRBJ2-3	TGTGCCAGCGTTAGGGGCCCAATTGGAGATACGCAGTATTTT	CASVRGPIGDTQYF
TRBD2	TRBV19	-	TRBJ2-7	TGTGCCAGTAGTAGGGGTAGCGGGAGCTCCTACGAGCAGTACTTC	CASSRGSGSSYEQYF
-	TRBV11-1	-	TRBJ2-7	TGTGCCACCTCGACTAGTGAGAACTACGAGCAGTACTTC	CATSTSENYEQYF
-	TRBV6-5	-	TRBJ1-1	TGTGCCAGCAGTTACCATACTGAAGCTTTCTTT	CASSYHTEAFF